This is a list of T cell receptor beta chains from one sample in a study of control samples from healthy donors and cancer patients. The repertoire was sequenced with immunoSEQ multiplex PCR; TCRdb's copy has only in-frame clones and lacks some. The sample comprises 90,000 to 100,000 clones, over 60% of which are singletons, and about 11% rests with the top ten. Sequenced material: blood. The receptor source for this set is a woman in her 30s in good health. CDR3s include the opening cysteine and the closing phenylalanine or tryptophan. A D gene is named only where the DNA matches it firmly. Clone size is stated in some rows and not others, as once, few, many or a class when expanded.

d_gene: NA; abundance: NA; j_gene: TRBJ1-1; v_gene: TRBV29-1; CDR3aa: CSVLTGVEAFF; CDR3nt: TGCAGCGTTCTTACCGGGGTTGAAGCTTTCTTT
d_gene: NA; abundance: NA; j_gene: TRBJ1-2; v_gene: TRBV6-6; CDR3aa: CASSTTGLANYGYTF; CDR3nt: TGTGCCAGCAGTACCACAGGTTTAGCTAACTATGGCTACACCTTC
d_gene: NA; abundance: few; j_gene: TRBJ2-1; v_gene: TRBV5-4; CDR3aa: CASSLVGPNNEQFF; CDR3nt: TGTGCCAGCAGCTTGGTCGGGCCAAACAATGAGCAGTTCTTC
d_gene: TRBD2; abundance: once; j_gene: TRBJ2-3; v_gene: TRBV19; CDR3aa: CASSMGGLVTDTQYF; CDR3nt: TGTGCCAGTAGTATGGGGGGACTAGTGACAGATACGCAGTATTTT
d_gene: NA; abundance: NA; j_gene: TRBJ1-5; v_gene: TRBV19; CDR3aa: CATQGQYSNQPQHF; CDR3nt: TGTGCCACTCAGGGACAATATAGCAATCAGCCCCAGCATTTT
d_gene: TRBD1; abundance: NA; j_gene: TRBJ1-5; v_gene: TRBV6-6; CDR3aa: CASNGQGFNQPQHF; CDR3nt: TGTGCCAGCAATGGACAGGGGTTCAATCAGCCCCAGCATTTT
d_gene: TRBD2; abundance: few; j_gene: TRBJ2-5; v_gene: TRBV7-2; CDR3aa: CASKGSSGGSYQETQYF; CDR3nt: TGTGCCAGCAAGGGATCTAGCGGGGGGTCGTACCAAGAGACCCAGTACTTC
d_gene: TRBD1; abundance: few; j_gene: TRBJ1-5; v_gene: TRBV19; CDR3aa: CASSAHDRGVTPQHF; CDR3nt: TGTGCCAGTAGTGCCCACGACAGGGGGGTTACGCCCCAGCATTTT
d_gene: NA; abundance: NA; j_gene: TRBJ2-7; v_gene: TRBV5-1; CDR3aa: CASSRDGTANYEQYF; CDR3nt: TGCGCCAGCAGCAGGGACGGGACTGCAAACTACGAGCAGTACTTC
d_gene: NA; abundance: NA; j_gene: TRBJ1-3; v_gene: TRBV14; CDR3aa: CASSQAGALGGNTIYF; CDR3nt: TGTGCCAGCAGCCAAGCCGGGGCCTTAGGTGGAAACACCATATATTTT
d_gene: NA; abundance: NA; j_gene: TRBJ2-5; v_gene: TRBV5-6; CDR3aa: CASSSWGTTPETQYF; CDR3nt: TGTGCCAGCAGCTCATGGGGGACAACCCCCGAGACCCAGTACTTC
d_gene: NA; abundance: NA; j_gene: TRBJ2-7; v_gene: TRBV11-2; CDR3aa: CASSLSGYEQYF; CDR3nt: TGTGCCAGCAGCTTATCGGGGTACGAGCAGTACTTC
d_gene: NA; abundance: few; j_gene: TRBJ2-1; v_gene: TRBV27; CDR3aa: CASSLVGSSYNEQFF; CDR3nt: TGTGCCAGCAGTTTAGTTGGGAGCTCCTACAATGAGCAGTTCTTC
d_gene: NA; abundance: few; j_gene: TRBJ1-5; v_gene: TRBV6-1; CDR3aa: CASSEVSRVSNQPQHF; CDR3nt: TGTGCCAGCAGTGAAGTGAGCAGGGTAAGCAATCAGCCCCAGCATTTT
d_gene: TRBD1; abundance: NA; j_gene: TRBJ1-2; v_gene: TRBV3-1/TRBV3-2; CDR3aa: CASSLSGTGAYGYTF; CDR3nt: TGTGCCAGCAGCTTATCCGGGACAGGGGCGTATGGCTACACCTTC
d_gene: NA; abundance: NA; j_gene: TRBJ1-2; v_gene: TRBV6-5; CDR3aa: CASRPDGLYGYTF; CDR3nt: TGTGCCAGCAGACCAGACGGACTCTATGGCTACACCTTC
d_gene: TRBD1; abundance: NA; j_gene: TRBJ2-5; v_gene: TRBV3-1/TRBV3-2; CDR3aa: CASSPGTGSSQETQYF; CDR3nt: TGTGCCAGCAGTCCTGGGACAGGGTCTAGCCAAGAGACCCAGTACTTC
d_gene: NA; abundance: NA; j_gene: TRBJ2-5; v_gene: TRBV2; CDR3aa: CASKGDGETQYF; CDR3nt: TGTGCCAGCAAGGGGGACGGGGAGACCCAGTACTTC
d_gene: NA; abundance: NA; j_gene: TRBJ2-7; v_gene: TRBV2; CDR3aa: CASSEGGDIRYEQYF; CDR3nt: TGTGCCAGCAGTGAAGGGGGTGACATTCGCTACGAGCAGTACTTC
d_gene: NA; abundance: NA; j_gene: TRBJ2-5; v_gene: TRBV5-6; CDR3aa: CASSPLYRAGETQYF; CDR3nt: TGTGCCAGCAGCCCCCTATACAGGGCAGGCGAGACCCAGTACTTC
d_gene: NA; abundance: NA; j_gene: TRBJ1-3; v_gene: TRBV7-9; CDR3aa: CASSLGIWGSGSGNTIYF; CDR3nt: TGTGCCAGCTCCCTGGGGATATGGGGTTCCGGCTCTGGAAACACCATATATTTT
d_gene: NA; abundance: NA; j_gene: TRBJ1-3; v_gene: TRBV7-9; CDR3aa: CASSPLYSGNTIYF; CDR3nt: TGTGCCAGCAGCCCTCTTTACTCTGGAAACACCATATATTTT
d_gene: TRBD1; abundance: NA; j_gene: TRBJ1-2; v_gene: TRBV2; CDR3aa: CASRYRGQSGYTF; CDR3nt: TGTGCCAGCAGATACAGGGGCCAATCTGGCTACACCTTC
d_gene: NA; abundance: NA; j_gene: TRBJ2-2; v_gene: TRBV4-3; CDR3aa: CASSQVPPAVWLAGELFF; CDR3nt: TGCGCCAGCAGCCAAGTACCCCCGGCGGTGTGGTTAGCCGGGGAGCTGTTTTTT
d_gene: NA; abundance: NA; j_gene: TRBJ2-1; v_gene: TRBV19; CDR3aa: CASSITGGGYNEQFF; CDR3nt: TGTGCCAGTAGTATAACAGGGGGGGGCTACAATGAGCAGTTCTTC
d_gene: TRBD1; abundance: NA; j_gene: TRBJ1-6; v_gene: TRBV10-3; CDR3aa: CAISESGQGNSPLHF; CDR3nt: TGTGCCATCAGTGAGTCGGGACAGGGGAATTCACCCCTCCACTTT
d_gene: TRBD1; abundance: NA; j_gene: TRBJ2-4; v_gene: TRBV12-3/TRBV12-4; CDR3aa: CASSPDRRDIQYF; CDR3nt: TGTGCCAGCAGTCCGGACAGGCGGGACATTCAGTACTTC
d_gene: NA; abundance: NA; j_gene: TRBJ2-3; v_gene: TRBV5-4; CDR3aa: CASSPRPSLADTQYF; CDR3nt: TGTGCCAGCAGCCCCAGACCCAGCCTGGCAGATACGCAGTATTTT
d_gene: NA; abundance: NA; j_gene: TRBJ2-2; v_gene: TRBV3-1/TRBV3-2; CDR3aa: CASSSFWTVNTGELFF; CDR3nt: TGTGCCAGCAGCTCCTTTTGGACCGTAAACACCGGGGAGCTGTTTTTT
d_gene: NA; abundance: NA; j_gene: TRBJ1-4; v_gene: TRBV12-5; CDR3aa: CASGFGEKLFF; CDR3nt: TGTGCTAGTGGTTTTGGTGAAAAACTGTTTTTT
d_gene: NA; abundance: NA; j_gene: TRBJ1-5; v_gene: TRBV6-5; CDR3aa: CASSYGRAVTNQPQHF; CDR3nt: TGTGCCAGCAGTTACGGCCGAGCAGTCACCAATCAGCCCCAGCATTTT
d_gene: NA; abundance: once; j_gene: TRBJ2-7; v_gene: TRBV5-6; CDR3aa: CASSLVLSTYEQYF; CDR3nt: TGTGCCAGCAGCTTGGTCCTCAGTACCTACGAGCAGTACTTC
d_gene: TRBD1; abundance: NA; j_gene: TRBJ2-1; v_gene: TRBV30; CDR3aa: CAWSLTGGNEQFF; CDR3nt: TGTGCCTGGTCCCTAACAGGGGGGAATGAGCAGTTCTTC
d_gene: NA; abundance: NA; j_gene: TRBJ1-2; v_gene: TRBV15; CDR3aa: CATSNQGKGGYTF; CDR3nt: TGTGCCACCAGCAATCAGGGGAAAGGGGGCTACACCTTC
d_gene: NA; abundance: NA; j_gene: TRBJ2-1; v_gene: TRBV4-3; CDR3aa: CASSRASYNEQFF; CDR3nt: TGCGCCAGCAGTCGAGCCTCCTACAATGAGCAGTTCTTC
d_gene: TRBD2; abundance: NA; j_gene: TRBJ2-3; v_gene: TRBV6-1; CDR3aa: CASSDGGLAFSTQYF; CDR3nt: TGTGCCAGCAGTGACGGAGGACTAGCGTTTAGTACGCAGTATTTT
d_gene: NA; abundance: few; j_gene: TRBJ1-3; v_gene: TRBV9; CDR3aa: CASSAHNSLSGNTIYF; CDR3nt: TGTGCCAGCAGCGCCCATAACAGTCTCTCTGGAAACACCATATATTTT
d_gene: NA; abundance: NA; j_gene: TRBJ2-3; v_gene: TRBV5-1; CDR3aa: CASSSSTDTQYF; CDR3nt: TGCGCCAGCAGTTCTAGCACAGATACGCAGTATTTT
d_gene: NA; abundance: NA; j_gene: TRBJ2-1; v_gene: TRBV11-3; CDR3aa: CASSLGVRGGYNEQFF; CDR3nt: TGTGCCAGCAGCTTAGGCGTGAGGGGGGGCTACAATGAGCAGTTCTTC
d_gene: NA; abundance: NA; j_gene: TRBJ2-5; v_gene: TRBV7-6; CDR3aa: CASSSGGWGETQYF; CDR3nt: TGTGCCAGCAGCTCCGGGGGCTGGGGGGAGACCCAGTACTTC
d_gene: NA; abundance: once; j_gene: TRBJ2-5; v_gene: TRBV14; CDR3aa: CASSQARRVGETQYF; CDR3nt: TGTGCCAGCAGCCAAGCAAGGCGGGTGGGCGAGACCCAGTACTTC
d_gene: NA; abundance: NA; j_gene: TRBJ2-7; v_gene: TRBV12-3/TRBV12-4; CDR3aa: CASSSDTSYEQYF; CDR3nt: TGTGCCAGCAGTTCCGACACCTCCTACGAGCAGTACTTC
d_gene: NA; abundance: NA; j_gene: TRBJ1-2; v_gene: TRBV24-1; CDR3aa: CATQNYGYTF; CDR3nt: TGTGCCACCCAAAACTATGGCTACACCTTC
d_gene: NA; abundance: NA; j_gene: TRBJ1-2; v_gene: TRBV21-1; CDR3aa: CANEPLYGYTF; CDR3nt: TGTGCCAACGAGCCTCTCTATGGCTACACCTTC
d_gene: NA; abundance: NA; j_gene: TRBJ1-2; v_gene: TRBV7-3; CDR3aa: CASSQALGGGYTF; CDR3nt: TGTGCCAGCAGCCAGGCCCTCGGCGGGGGCTACACCTTC
d_gene: NA; abundance: once; j_gene: TRBJ2-3; v_gene: TRBV7-9; CDR3aa: CASSQTGSSTDTQYF; CDR3nt: TGTGCCAGCAGCCAAACAGGTTCTAGCACAGATACGCAGTATTTT
d_gene: NA; abundance: NA; j_gene: TRBJ2-1; v_gene: TRBV7-9; CDR3aa: CASSPGTARNEQFF; CDR3nt: TGTGCCAGCAGCCCAGGTACAGCCAGAAATGAGCAGTTCTTC
d_gene: NA; abundance: NA; j_gene: TRBJ1-1; v_gene: TRBV18; CDR3aa: CASSLEGTEAFF; CDR3nt: TGTGCCAGCTCACTTGAGGGCACTGAAGCTTTCTTT
d_gene: TRBD1; abundance: NA; j_gene: TRBJ1-4; v_gene: TRBV6-5; CDR3aa: CASSSRDRGSKLFF; CDR3nt: TGTGCCAGCAGTAGCCGGGACAGGGGGTCAAAACTGTTTTTT
d_gene: NA; abundance: once; j_gene: TRBJ2-7; v_gene: TRBV3-1/TRBV3-2; CDR3aa: CASSQLGQGFLISYEQYF; CDR3nt: TGTGCCAGCAGCCAACTCGGTCAGGGGTTTTTAATCTCGTACGAGCAGTACTTC
d_gene: NA; abundance: NA; j_gene: TRBJ1-5; v_gene: TRBV19; CDR3aa: CASSIKGRGNAGSNQPQHF; CDR3nt: TGTGCCAGTAGTATTAAGGGGAGGGGTAATGCGGGAAGCAATCAGCCCCAGCATTTT
d_gene: TRBD1; abundance: medium-sized; j_gene: TRBJ2-2; v_gene: TRBV6-6; CDR3aa: CASSWDSNTGELFF; CDR3nt: TGTGCCAGCAGTTGGGACAGTAACACCGGGGAGCTGTTTTTT
d_gene: TRBD1; abundance: once; j_gene: TRBJ2-7; v_gene: TRBV29-1; CDR3aa: CSVGTGGSYEQYF; CDR3nt: TGCAGCGTGGGGACAGGGGGTTCCTACGAGCAGTACTTC
d_gene: NA; abundance: NA; j_gene: TRBJ1-1; v_gene: TRBV5-1; CDR3aa: CASSPLNRVRDTEAFF; CDR3nt: TGCGCCAGCAGCCCCCTGAACAGAGTAAGGGACACTGAAGCTTTCTTT